Listed below are T cell receptor beta chains from one sample, sequenced in a study of blood T cell repertoires in COVID-19. TCRdb keeps only in-frame clones here, not all; method: immunoSEQ multiplex PCR. The profile shows around 140,000 clones, about three quarters of them singletons. What was sequenced was PBMCs or T cells enriched from blood (not recorded which). The origin of the receptors is a woman aged 50 to 60 who had recovered from COVID-19. Each CDR3 is given with its conserved first and last residue. Fields, in order: clone size, V gene, J gene, D gene, CDR3 protein, CDR3 DNA. D genes are given only for firm matches. Some rows have no size entry. The others give once, few or many, or a class for an expanded clone.

NA	TRBV5-5	TRBJ1-4	NA	CASSLGGGSYEKLFF	TGTGCCAGCAGCTTGGGAGGGGGATCGTATGAAAAACTGTTTTTT
NA	TRBV19	TRBJ1-5	TRBD1	CASSVGTGQPQHF	TGTGCCAGTAGTGTTGGGACAGGGCAGCCCCAGCATTTT
NA	TRBV7-9	TRBJ2-1	TRBD2	CASSLLAGGPNEQFF	TGTGCCAGCAGCTTACTGGCGGGGGGGCCAAATGAGCAGTTCTTC
NA	TRBV29-1	TRBJ1-2	TRBD1	CSVEAGQGSYGYTF	TGCAGCGTTGAAGCCGGACAGGGGAGCTATGGCTACACCTTC
NA	TRBV5-1	TRBJ2-7	NA	CASSLAQAYEQYF	TGCGCCAGCAGCTTGGCGCAGGCCTACGAGCAGTACTTC
NA	TRBV6-5	TRBJ1-1	TRBD1	CASSQGELGTEAFF	TGTGCCAGCAGTCAGGGGGAACTGGGCACTGAAGCTTTCTTT
once	TRBV11-1	TRBJ2-1	NA	CASSLGLSGNEQFF	TGTGCCAGCAGCCTCGGACTATCCGGCAATGAGCAGTTCTTC
NA	TRBV2	TRBJ2-6	NA	CASSRDSGANVLTF	TGTGCCAGCAGCAGGGACTCTGGGGCCAACGTCCTGACTTTC
many	TRBV20-1	TRBJ2-7	NA	CSARAVYEQYF	TGCAGTGCTAGAGCCGTCTACGAGCAGTACTTC
NA	TRBV3-1/TRBV3-2	TRBJ2-1	TRBD2	CASSQDRTQRGVRRNEQFF	TGTGCCAGCAGCCAAGATCGGACTCAGCGGGGGGTTAGACGCAATGAGCAGTTCTTC
few	TRBV7-2	TRBJ1-3	NA	CASSSTQGSGNTIYF	TGTGCCAGCAGCTCAACTCAGGGATCTGGAAACACCATATATTTT
few	TRBV9	TRBJ1-4	NA	CASSVVGEKLFF	TGTGCCAGCAGCGTAGTCGGTGAAAAACTGTTTTTT
NA	TRBV29-1	TRBJ1-1	NA	CSVLTGGWTEAFF	TGCAGCGTATTGACCGGGGGGTGGACTGAAGCTTTCTTT
NA	TRBV5-4	TRBJ2-1	NA	CASSPSSANEQFF	TGTGCCAGCAGCCCCTCCTCCGCGAATGAGCAGTTCTTC
NA	TRBV27	TRBJ1-1	NA	CASSFSGQTNTEAFF	TGTGCCAGCAGTTTTAGTGGACAGACGAACACTGAAGCTTTCTTT
NA	TRBV9	TRBJ2-7	NA	CASSRGSRDEQYF	TGTGCCAGCAGCCGTGGGTCCAGGGACGAGCAGTACTTC
NA	TRBV18	TRBJ2-1	NA	CASSLADWDNEQFF	TGTGCCAGCTCACTCGCGGACTGGGACAATGAGCAGTTCTTC
NA	TRBV2	TRBJ1-4	NA	CASSDQGATNEKLFF	TGTGCCAGCAGTGATCAGGGTGCAACTAATGAAAAACTGTTTTTT
NA	TRBV6-4	TRBJ1-5	NA	CASSATAWSNQPQHF	TGTGCCAGCAGTGCTACAGCCTGGAGCAATCAGCCCCAGCATTTT
NA	TRBV5-1	TRBJ2-3	NA	CASSYLSGWGDTQYF	TGCGCCAGCAGCTATCTCAGCGGGTGGGGGGATACGCAGTATTTT